The following is a T cell receptor beta chain sequence with its context. Its specificity is unknown. The data were obtained in a study of shared clonotypes between healthy human individuals. Study outcomes and limitations: Naive CD4 clonotypes were shared across a handful of donors at roughly 5%.

Original analysis: ImmunoSEQ sequences covered only the junction and lacked quality scores; filtering therefore differed. This table comes from immunoSEQ multiplex PCR, and its TCRdb copy is limited to in-frame clones, with some not included. V and J calls plus clone size are reproduced from that table; the DNA served to infer D and trimming. Among approximately 1.4 million clones listed, 95% to 99% were seen once. The CDR3 runs 14 residues. CDR1 is LNHDA and CDR2 is SQIVND in the germline V gene (reference sequence). V lost 7 bases to trimming and J lost 3 bases, with 15 bases between them. Nashville, Tennessee was home to all donors, each a Caucasian adult. It was into CD45RA+ naive and CD45RA-negative memory subsets that the CD4+ cells were split.

What was sequenced was naive CD4+ T cells sorted from blood. The sample's subset: CD45RA+ positively selected. This clonotype was sampled from a man aged 25-45 years in good health. The V and J genes are TRBV19 and TRBJ1-1, with D tentatively TRBD1 (6 bases). CDR3 nucleotide sequence: TGTGCCAGTACCACACAGGGTTGGGACACTGAAGCTTTCTTT. Translation: CASTTQGWDTEAFF.